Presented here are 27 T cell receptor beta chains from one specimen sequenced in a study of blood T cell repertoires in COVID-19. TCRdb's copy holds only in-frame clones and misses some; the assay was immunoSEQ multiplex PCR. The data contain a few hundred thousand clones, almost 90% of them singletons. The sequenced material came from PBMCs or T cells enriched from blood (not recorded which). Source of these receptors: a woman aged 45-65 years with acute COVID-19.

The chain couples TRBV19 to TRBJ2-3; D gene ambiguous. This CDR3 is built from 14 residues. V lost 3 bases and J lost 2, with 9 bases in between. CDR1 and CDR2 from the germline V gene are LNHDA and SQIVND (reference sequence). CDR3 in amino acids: CASSIRRNTDTQYF. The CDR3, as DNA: TGTGCCAGTAGTATTAGGCGGAACACAGATACGCAGTATTTT.

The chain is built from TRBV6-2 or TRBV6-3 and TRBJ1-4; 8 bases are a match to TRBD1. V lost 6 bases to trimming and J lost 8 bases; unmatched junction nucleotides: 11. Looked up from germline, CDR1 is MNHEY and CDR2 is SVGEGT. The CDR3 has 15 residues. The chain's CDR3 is CASSREGGQGEKLFF. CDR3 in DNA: TGTGCCAGCAGCCGCGAGGGAGGACAGGGCGAAAAACTGTTTTTT.

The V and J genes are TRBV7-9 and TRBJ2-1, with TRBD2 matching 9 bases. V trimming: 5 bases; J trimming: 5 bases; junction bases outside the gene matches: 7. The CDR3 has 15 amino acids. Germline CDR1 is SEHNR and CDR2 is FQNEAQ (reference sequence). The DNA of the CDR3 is TGTGCCAGCAGCATTAGCGGGGGCCCCCACAATGAGCAGTTCTTC. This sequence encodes CASSISGGPHNEQFF.

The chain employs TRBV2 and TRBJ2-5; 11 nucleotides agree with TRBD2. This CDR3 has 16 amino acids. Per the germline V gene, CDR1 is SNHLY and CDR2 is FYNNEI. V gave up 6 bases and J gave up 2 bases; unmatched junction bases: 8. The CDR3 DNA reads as TGTGCCAGCAGGGCTAGGGGGACTAGCGGTCAAGAGACCCAGTACTTC. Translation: CASRARGTSGQETQYF.

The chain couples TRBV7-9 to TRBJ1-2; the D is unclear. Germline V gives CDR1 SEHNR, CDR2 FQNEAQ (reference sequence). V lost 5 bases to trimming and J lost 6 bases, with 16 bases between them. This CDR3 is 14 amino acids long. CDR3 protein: CASSAGLMRDGYTF. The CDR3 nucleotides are TGTGCCAGCAGCGCGGGGTTGATGAGGGATGGCTACACCTTC.

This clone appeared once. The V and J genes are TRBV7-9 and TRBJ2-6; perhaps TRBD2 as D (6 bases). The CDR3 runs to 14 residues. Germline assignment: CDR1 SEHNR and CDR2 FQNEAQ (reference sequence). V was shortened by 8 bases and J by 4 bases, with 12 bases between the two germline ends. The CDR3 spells CASGGVYGANVLTF. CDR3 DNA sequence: TGTGCCAGCGGAGGGGTCTACGGGGCCAACGTCCTGACTTTC.

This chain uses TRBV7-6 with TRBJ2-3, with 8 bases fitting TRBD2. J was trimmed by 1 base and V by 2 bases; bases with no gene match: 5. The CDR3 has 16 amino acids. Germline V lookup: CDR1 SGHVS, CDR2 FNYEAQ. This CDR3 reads CASSLHGRAGTDTQYF. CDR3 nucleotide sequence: TGTGCCAGCAGCTTACACGGGAGGGCCGGCACAGATACGCAGTATTTT.

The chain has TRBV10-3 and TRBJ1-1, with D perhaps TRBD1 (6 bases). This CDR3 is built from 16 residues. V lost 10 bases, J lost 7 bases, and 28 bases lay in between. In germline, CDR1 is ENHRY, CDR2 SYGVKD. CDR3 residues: CATSLGRGAGEVEAFF. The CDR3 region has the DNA TGTGCCACCTCTCTCGGGAGGGGGGCAGGGGAGGTTGAAGCTTTCTTT.

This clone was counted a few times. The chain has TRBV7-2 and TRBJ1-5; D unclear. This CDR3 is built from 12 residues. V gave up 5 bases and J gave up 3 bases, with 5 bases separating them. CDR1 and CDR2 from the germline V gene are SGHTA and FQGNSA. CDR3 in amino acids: CASSPYNQPQHF. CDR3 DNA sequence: TGTGCCAGCAGCCCTTACAATCAGCCCCAGCATTTT.

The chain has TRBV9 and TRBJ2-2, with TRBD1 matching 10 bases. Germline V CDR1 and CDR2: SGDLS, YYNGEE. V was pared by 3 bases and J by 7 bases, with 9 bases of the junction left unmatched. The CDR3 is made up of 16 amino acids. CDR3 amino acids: CASSAGPGQGIGELFF. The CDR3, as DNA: TGTGCCAGCAGCGCGGGGCCGGGACAGGGGATCGGGGAGCTGTTTTTT.

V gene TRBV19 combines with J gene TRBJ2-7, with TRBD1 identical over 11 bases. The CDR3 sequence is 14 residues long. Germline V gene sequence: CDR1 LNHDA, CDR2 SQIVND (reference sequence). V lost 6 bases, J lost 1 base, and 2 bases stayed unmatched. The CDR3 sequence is CASRGTGGSYEQYF. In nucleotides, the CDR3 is TGTGCCAGTAGAGGGACAGGGGGTTCCTACGAGCAGTACTTC. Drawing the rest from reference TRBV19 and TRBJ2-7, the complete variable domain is DGGITQSPKYLFRKEGQNVTLSCEQNLNHDAMYWYRQDPGQGLRLIYYSQIVNDFQKGDIAEGYSVSREKKESFPLTVTSAQKNPTAFYLCASRGTGGSYEQYFGPGTRLTVT.

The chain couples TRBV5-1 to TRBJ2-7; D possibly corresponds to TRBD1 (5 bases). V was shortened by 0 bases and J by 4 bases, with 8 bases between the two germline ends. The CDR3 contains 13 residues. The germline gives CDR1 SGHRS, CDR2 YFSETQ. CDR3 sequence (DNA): TGCGCCAGCAGCTTGGGTCCAGGGTACGAGCAGTACTTC. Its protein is CASSLGPGYEQYF.

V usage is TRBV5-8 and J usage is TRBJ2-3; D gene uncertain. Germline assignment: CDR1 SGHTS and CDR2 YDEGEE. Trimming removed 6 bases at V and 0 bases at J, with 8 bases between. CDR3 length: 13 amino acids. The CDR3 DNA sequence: TGTGCCAGCATCTTTCCTAGCACAGATACGCAGTATTTT. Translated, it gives CASIFPSTDTQYF.

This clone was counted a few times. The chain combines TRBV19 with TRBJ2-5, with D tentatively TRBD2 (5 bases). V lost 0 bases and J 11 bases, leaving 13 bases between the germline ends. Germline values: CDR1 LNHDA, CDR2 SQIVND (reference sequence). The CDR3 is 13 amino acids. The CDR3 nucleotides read TGTGCCAGTAGTATAGAACCCTCGGGCGGGCAGTACTTC. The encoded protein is CASSIEPSGGQYF.

The CDR3 loop is CASSVSSNQPQHF. In nucleotides, the CDR3 is TGCGCCAGCAGCGTATCCAGCAATCAGCCCCAGCATTTT. V and J are TRBV5-1 and TRBJ1-5; no clear D gene. Trimming left V 4 bases short and J 1 base short, with 6 bases between. CDR1 SGHRS and CDR2 YFSETQ come from the germline V gene. The length of the CDR3 is 13 residues.

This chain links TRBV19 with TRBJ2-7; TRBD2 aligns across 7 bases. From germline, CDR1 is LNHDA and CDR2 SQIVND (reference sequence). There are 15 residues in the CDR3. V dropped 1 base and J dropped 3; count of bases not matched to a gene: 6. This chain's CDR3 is CASSIAGTTYYEQYF. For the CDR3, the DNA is TGTGCCAGTAGTATAGCCGGGACTACTTACTACGAGCAGTACTTC.

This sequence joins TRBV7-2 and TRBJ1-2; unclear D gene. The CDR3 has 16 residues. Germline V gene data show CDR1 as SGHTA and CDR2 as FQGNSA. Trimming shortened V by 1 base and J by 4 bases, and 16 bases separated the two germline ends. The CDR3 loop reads CASSLGVSQRVYGYTF. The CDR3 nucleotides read TGTGCCAGCAGCTTAGGGGTATCACAGAGGGTCTATGGCTACACCTTC.

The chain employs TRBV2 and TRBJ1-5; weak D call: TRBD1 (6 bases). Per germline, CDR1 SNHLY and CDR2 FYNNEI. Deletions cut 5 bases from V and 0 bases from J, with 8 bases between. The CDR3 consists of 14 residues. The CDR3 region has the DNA TGTGCCAGCAGTTCGGACAGTAGCAATCAGCCCCAGCATTTT. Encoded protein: CASSSDSSNQPQHF. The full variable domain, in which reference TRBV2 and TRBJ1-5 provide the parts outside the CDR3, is EPEVTQTPSHQVTQMGQEVILRCVPISNHLYFYWYRQILGQKVEFLVSFYNNEISEKSEIFDDQFSVERPDGSNFTLKIRSTKLEDSAMYFCASSSDSSNQPQHFGDGTRLSIL.

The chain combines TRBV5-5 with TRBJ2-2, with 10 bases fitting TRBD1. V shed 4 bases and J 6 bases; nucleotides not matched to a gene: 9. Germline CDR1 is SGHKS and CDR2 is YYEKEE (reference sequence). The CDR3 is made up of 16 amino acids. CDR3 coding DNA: TGTGCCAGCAGCAAACCGGGACAGGGGCTGGCCGGGGAGCTGTTTTTT. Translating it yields CASSKPGQGLAGELFF.

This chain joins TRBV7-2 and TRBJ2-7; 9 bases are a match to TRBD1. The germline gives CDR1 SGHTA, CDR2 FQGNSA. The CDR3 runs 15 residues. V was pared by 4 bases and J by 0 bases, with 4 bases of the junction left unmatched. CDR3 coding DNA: TGTGCCAGCAGCTCGCAGGACAGGGGCTCCTACGAGCAGTACTTC. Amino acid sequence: CASSSQDRGSYEQYF.

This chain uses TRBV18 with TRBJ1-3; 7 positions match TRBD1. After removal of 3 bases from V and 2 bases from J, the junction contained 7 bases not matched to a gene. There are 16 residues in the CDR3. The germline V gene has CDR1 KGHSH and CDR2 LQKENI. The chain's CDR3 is CASSPRGQIAGNTIYF. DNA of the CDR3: TGTGCCAGCTCACCTAGGGGGCAAATAGCTGGAAACACCATATATTTT. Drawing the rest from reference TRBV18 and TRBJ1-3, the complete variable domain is NAGVMQNPRHLVRRRGQEARLRCSPMKGHSHVYWYRQLPEEGLKFMVYLQKENIIDESGMPKERFSAEFPKEGPSILRIQQVVRGDSAAYFCASSPRGQIAGNTIYFGEGSWLTVV.

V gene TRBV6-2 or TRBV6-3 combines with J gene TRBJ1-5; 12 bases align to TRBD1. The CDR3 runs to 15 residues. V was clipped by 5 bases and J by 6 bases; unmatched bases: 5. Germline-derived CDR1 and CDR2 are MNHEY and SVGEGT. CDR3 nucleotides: TGTGCCAGCAGTCGGGACAGGGGGCGCGGTCAGCCCCAGCATTTT. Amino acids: CASSRDRGRGQPQHF.

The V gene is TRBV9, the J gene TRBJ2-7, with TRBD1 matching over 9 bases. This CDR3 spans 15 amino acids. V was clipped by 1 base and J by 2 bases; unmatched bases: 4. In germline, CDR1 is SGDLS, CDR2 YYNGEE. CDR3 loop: CASSVSGQGTYEQYF. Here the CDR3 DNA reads TGTGCCAGCAGCGTATCGGGACAGGGTACCTACGAGCAGTACTTC.

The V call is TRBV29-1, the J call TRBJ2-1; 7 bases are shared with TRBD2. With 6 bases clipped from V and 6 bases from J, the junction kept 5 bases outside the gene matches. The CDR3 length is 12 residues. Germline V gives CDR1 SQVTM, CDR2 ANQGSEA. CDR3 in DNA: TGCAGCGTCCCTTGGGGGGGCAATGAGCAGTTCTTC. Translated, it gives CSVPWGGNEQFF.

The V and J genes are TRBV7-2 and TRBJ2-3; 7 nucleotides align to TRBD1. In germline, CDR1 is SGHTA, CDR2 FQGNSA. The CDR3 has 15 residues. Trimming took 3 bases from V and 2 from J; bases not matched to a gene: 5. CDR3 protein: CASSLTGLVTDTQYF. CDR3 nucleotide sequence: TGTGCCAGCAGCTTGACAGGGTTGGTCACAGATACGCAGTATTTT.

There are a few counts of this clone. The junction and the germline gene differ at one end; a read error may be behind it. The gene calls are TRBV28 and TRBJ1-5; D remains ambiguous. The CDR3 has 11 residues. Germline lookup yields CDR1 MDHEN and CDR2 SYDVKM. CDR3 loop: CASERGINTFF. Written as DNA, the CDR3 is TGTGCCAGCGAGAGAGGGATTAATACTTTTTTT.

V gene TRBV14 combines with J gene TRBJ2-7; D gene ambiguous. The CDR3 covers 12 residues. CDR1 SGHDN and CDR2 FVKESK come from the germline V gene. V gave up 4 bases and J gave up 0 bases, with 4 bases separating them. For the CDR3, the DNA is TGTGCCAGCAGCCCTAACTCCTACGAGCAGTACTTC. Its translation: CASSPNSYEQYF.